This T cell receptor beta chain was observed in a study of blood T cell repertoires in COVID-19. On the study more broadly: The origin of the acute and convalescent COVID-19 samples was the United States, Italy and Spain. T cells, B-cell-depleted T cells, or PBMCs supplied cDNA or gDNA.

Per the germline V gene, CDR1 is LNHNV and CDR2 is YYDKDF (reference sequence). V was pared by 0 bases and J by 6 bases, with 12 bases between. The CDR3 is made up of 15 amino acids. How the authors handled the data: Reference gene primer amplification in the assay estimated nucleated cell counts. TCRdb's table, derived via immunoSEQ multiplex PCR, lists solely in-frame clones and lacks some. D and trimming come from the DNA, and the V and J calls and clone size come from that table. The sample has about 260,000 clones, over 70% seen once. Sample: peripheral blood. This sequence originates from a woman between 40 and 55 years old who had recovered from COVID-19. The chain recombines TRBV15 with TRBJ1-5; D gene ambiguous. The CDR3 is CATSRDPGLSQPQHF. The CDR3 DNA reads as TGTGCCACCAGCAGAGATCCGGGTCTCAGTCAGCCCCAGCATTTT.